Described below is a single T cell receptor beta chain sequence and its context. This clonotype was observed at least ten times. Its antigen is currently not known. No quality values exist for individual bases; no much larger clone is one base distant. TCR beta CDR3 regions were amplified from RNA transcripts for repertoire sequencing. A first-round RT-PCR used HTBI primers with the Qiagen OneStep RT-PCR kit, followed by a second-round multiplex PCR, size selection and purification. The libraries underwent paired-end sequencing with 100 bp reads on an Illumina HiSeq2000. Per the authors' processing: SOAPnuke was used to process the reads, removing any read that contained adapters or uncalled bases, had a mean Phred below 15, or lacked an exact match to the constant primer or identifier. COPE v1.2.5 was used to merge high-quality paired reads. Each unique nucleotide sequence was defined as a clonotype, and clonotypes were aligned to IMGT TRB V, D and J references with MiTCR v1.1. The analysis was limited to V-J combinations with a frequency above 0.0001, which together covered roughly 99% of the repertoires. For each V-J combination, a TCR clonal expansion and chaos score was defined as the ratio of F50 clonal expansion to chaos observed in the TCRdist matrix. Welch's t-statistics and random forest were used to reduce features to about 14 V-J combinations, which were fed into a naive Bayes classifier. The Morisita-Horn index was used to measure how similar the thyroid and blood repertoires were. The public reads were quality trimmed at Q25 with fastp and then assembled into clones with MiXCR by TCRdb, keeping productive beta chains. Every CDR3 protein is listed once, alongside the most common genes and DNA of its rows. V and J calls and clone size were set by TCRdb, not the authors. Across this sample there are 200,000 to 250,000 distinct CDR3 sequences, with around a fifth seen only once. Together, the top ten hold around 45% of the sample.

This specimen belongs to a study of Graves' ophthalmopathy and Graves' hyperthyroidism (dated by TCRdb to between 2018 and 2020). Regarding the complete study: Peripheral blood was collected at initial diagnosis, before any treatment. To tell Graves' ophthalmopathy apart from Graves' hyperthyroidism, and to predict which patients would progress to ophthalmopathy, the study relied on TCR beta repertoire signatures. In total, around 140 blood samples were TCR-sequenced: approximately 42 ophthalmopathy, some 72 hyperthyroidism and about 17 hyperthyroidism-to-ophthalmopathy patients. To explore V-J signatures distinguishing ophthalmopathy from hyperthyroidism, a discovery set of some 100 patients (fewer than 45 ophthalmopathy, 55 to 60 stable hyperthyroidism) was enrolled. The independent validation cohort included about 19 hyperthyroidism patients plus 17 patients who later progressed from hyperthyroidism to ophthalmopathy. T-cell repertoires of thyroid tissue and blood were compared in 5 or 6 hyperthyroidism patients. Following sample collection, hyperthyroidism patients were given methimazole at a starting dose of 30 mg daily, and ophthalmopathy patients were given high-dose intravenous methylprednisolone. The 95 to 100 discovery patients were randomly divided into training and test sets at a 7:3 ratio. What the work shows at the level of the full study, not this receptor alone: Most of the expanded thyroid clonotypes with a frequency above 0.001 were also detected in blood, and it was suggested that the thyroid immune response may be reflected by blood repertoires. The 13-signature model separated ophthalmopathy from stable hyperthyroidism with around 90% sensitivity and around 84% specificity in cross-validation, and 80%/75% in the test set. In validation, the model predicted ophthalmopathy progression with about 71% sensitivity and approximately 72% specificity; approximately 12 predicted patients were CT-confirmed with GO in a median of about 7.1 months. No statistical method was used to set the sample size in advance, and the investigators knew which group each participant was assigned to.

Ophthalmopathy patients had moderately to severely active disease, Clinical Activity Score of at least 3, NOSPECS grade of at least 4, and disease duration under 3 months. Patients with other autoimmune diseases, uncontrolled infections, pregnancy or lactation were excluded. Diagnosis relied on clinical symptoms, serum thyroxine, TRAb, thyroid ultrasound and orbital computed tomography. PBMCs were isolated from 10 ml of fresh peripheral blood by Ficoll-Paque density gradient centrifugation. Total RNA was extracted using Trizol reagent, and RNA quality was checked on an Agilent 2100 Bioanalyzer. Sequenced sample: peripheral blood. This receptor was taken from a woman between 45 and 65 years old with Graves' ophthalmopathy. Donor details come from another sample of the same person, matched by shared clones.

Here the CDR3 is given as CASSLNRGLAGELFF. The base sequence is TGTGCCAGCAGTTTAAACAGGGGGCTAGCCGGGGAGCTGTTTTTT. The chain couples TRBV12-3 or TRBV12-4 to TRBJ2-2; TRBD1 agrees with 9 junctional bases. The germline V and J ends show losses of 2 bases and 6 bases respectively, and no gene match explains 4 bases of the junction. Reading from cysteine to phenylalanine, the CDR3 counts 15 amino acids. Of the read, only the CDR3 DNA is kept; its 45 bases are in frame from base 1.